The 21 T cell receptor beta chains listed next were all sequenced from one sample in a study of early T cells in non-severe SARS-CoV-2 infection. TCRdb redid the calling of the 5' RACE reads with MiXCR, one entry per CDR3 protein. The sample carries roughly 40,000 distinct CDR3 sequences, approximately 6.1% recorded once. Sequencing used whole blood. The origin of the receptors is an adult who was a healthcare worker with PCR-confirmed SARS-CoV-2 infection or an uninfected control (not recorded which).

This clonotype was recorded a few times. As DNA, the CDR3 is TGCAGTGCTAGAGCCGACAGAAGCAATCAGCCCCAGCATTTT. Translated, it gives CSARADRSNQPQHF. The rearrangement links TRBV20-1 to TRBJ1-5; a possible D gene is TRBD1 (5 bases). This CDR3 is built from 14 residues. The V gene's germline CDR1 is DFQATT and CDR2 SNEGSKA (reference sequence). Trimming cost V 1 base and J 1 base, with 8 bases left between them.

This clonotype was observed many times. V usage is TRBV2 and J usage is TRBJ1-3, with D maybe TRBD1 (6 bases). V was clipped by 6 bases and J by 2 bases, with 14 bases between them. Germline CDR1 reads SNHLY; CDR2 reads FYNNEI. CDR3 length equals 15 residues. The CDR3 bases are TGTGCCAGCAGGGAAAGGCCAGGGGCTGGAAACACCATATATTTT. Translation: CASRERPGAGNTIYF.

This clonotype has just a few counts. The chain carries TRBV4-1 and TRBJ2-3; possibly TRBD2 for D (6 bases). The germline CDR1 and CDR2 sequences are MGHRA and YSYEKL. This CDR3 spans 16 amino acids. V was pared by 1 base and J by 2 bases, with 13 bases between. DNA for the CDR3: TGCGCCAGCAGCCAAGTGTTCAGCGGGTTCACAGATACGCAGTATTTT. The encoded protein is CASSQVFSGFTDTQYF.

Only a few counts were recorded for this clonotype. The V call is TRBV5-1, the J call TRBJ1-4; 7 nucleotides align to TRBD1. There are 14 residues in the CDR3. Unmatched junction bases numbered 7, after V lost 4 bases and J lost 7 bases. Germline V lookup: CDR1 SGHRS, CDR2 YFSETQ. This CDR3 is CASSPGGLGEKLFF. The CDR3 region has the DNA TGCGCCAGCAGCCCAGGGGGACTGGGTGAAAAACTGTTTTTT. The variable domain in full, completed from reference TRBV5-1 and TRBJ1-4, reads KAGVTQTPRYLIKTRGQQVTLSCSPISGHRSVSWYQQTPGQGLQFLFEYFSETQRNKGNFPGRFSGRQFSNSRSEMNVSTLELGDSALYLCASSPGGLGEKLFFGSGTQLSVL.

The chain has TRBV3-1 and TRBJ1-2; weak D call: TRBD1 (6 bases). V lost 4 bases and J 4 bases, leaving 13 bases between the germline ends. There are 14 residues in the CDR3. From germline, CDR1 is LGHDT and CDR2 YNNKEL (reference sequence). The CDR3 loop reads CASSPRTDIYGYTF. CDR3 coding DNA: TGTGCCAGCAGCCCCCGGACAGACATCTATGGCTACACCTTC.

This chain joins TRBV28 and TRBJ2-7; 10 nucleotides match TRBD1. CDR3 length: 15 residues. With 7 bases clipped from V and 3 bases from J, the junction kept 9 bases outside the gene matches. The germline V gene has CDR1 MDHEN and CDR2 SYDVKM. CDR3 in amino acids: CASNGGTGALYEQYF. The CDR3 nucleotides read TGTGCCAGCAACGGCGGGACAGGGGCCCTCTACGAGCAGTACTTC.

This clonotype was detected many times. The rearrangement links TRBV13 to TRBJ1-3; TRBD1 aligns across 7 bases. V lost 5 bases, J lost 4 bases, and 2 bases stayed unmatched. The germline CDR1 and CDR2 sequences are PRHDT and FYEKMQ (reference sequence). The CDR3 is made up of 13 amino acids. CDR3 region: CASSRDRGNTIYF. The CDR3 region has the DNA TGTGCCAGCAGCCGGGACAGAGGAAACACCATATATTTT.

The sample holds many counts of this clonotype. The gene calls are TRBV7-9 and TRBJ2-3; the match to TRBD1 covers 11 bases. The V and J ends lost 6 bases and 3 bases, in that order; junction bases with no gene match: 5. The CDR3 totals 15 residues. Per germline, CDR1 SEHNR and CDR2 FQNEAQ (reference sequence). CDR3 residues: CASRKDRGPTDTQYF. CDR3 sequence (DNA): TGTGCCAGCAGAAAGGACAGGGGGCCTACAGATACGCAGTATTTT. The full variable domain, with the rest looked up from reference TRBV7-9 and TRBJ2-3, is DTGVSQNPRHKITKRGQNVTFRCDPISEHNRLYWYRQTLGQGPEFLTYFQNEAQLEKSRLLSDRFSAERPKGSFSTLEIQRTEQGDSAMYLCASRKDRGPTDTQYFGPGTRLTVL.

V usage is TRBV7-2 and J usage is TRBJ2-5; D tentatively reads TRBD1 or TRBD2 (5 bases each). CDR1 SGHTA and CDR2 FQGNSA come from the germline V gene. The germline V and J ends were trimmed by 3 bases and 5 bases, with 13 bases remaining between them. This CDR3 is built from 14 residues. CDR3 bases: TGTGCCAGCAGCTTGCTGGGGCCGGGGGAGACCCAGTACTTC. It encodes CASSLLGPGETQYF.

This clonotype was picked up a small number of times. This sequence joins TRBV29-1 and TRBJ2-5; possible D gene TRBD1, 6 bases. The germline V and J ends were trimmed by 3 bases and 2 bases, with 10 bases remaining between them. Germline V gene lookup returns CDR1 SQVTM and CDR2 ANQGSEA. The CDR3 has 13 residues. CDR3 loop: CSVDPDSQETQYF. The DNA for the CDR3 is TGCAGCGTTGACCCGGACAGTCAAGAGACCCAGTACTTC.

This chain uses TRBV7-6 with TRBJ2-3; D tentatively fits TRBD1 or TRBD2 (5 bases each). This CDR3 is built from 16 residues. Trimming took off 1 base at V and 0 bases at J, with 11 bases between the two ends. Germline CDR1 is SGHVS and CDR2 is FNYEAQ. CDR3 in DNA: TGTGCCAGCAGCTTAGTTGGGGGTTCTAGCACAGATACGCAGTATTTT. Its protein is CASSLVGGSSTDTQYF.

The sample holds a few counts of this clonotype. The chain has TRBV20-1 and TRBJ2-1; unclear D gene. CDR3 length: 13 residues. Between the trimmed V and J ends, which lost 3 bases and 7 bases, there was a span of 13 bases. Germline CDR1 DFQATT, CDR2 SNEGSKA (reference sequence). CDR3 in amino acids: CSASVLTANEQFF. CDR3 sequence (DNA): TGCAGTGCTAGCGTTCTGACTGCTAATGAGCAGTTCTTC.

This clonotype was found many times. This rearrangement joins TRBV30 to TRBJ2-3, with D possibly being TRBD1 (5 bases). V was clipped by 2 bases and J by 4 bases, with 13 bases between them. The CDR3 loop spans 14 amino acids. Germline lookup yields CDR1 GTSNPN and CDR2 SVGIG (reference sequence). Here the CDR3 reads CAWSRLRVADTQYF. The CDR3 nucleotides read TGTGCCTGGAGTCGTCTCAGGGTGGCAGATACGCAGTATTTT.

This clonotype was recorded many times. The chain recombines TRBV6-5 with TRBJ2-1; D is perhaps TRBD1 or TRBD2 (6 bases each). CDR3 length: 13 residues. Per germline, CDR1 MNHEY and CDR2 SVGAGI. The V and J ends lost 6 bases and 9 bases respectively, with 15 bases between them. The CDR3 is CASSLLGGGEQFF. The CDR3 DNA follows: TGTGCCAGCAGCCTGCTGGGGGGCGGTGAGCAGTTCTTC.

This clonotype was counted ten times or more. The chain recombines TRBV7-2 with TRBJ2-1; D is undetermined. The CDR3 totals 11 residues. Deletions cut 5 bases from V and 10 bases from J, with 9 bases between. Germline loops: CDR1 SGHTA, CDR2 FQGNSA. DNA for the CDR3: TGTGCCAGCAGCCGCGGTACCGAGCAGTTCTTC. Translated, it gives CASSRGTEQFF.

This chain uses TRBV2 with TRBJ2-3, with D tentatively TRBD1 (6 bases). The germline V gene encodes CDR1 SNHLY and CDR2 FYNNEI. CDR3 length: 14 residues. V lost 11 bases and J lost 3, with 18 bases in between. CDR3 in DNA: TGTGCCTACCAAACAGGGTTCGAAACAGATACGCAGTATTTT. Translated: CAYQTGFETDTQYF. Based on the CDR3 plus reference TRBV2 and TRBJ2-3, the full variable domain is EPEVTQTPSHQVTQMGQEVILRCVPISNHLYFYWYRQILGQKVEFLVSFYNNEISEKSEIFDDQFSVERPDGSNFTLKIRSTKLEDSAMYFCAYQTGFETDTQYFGPGTRLTVL.

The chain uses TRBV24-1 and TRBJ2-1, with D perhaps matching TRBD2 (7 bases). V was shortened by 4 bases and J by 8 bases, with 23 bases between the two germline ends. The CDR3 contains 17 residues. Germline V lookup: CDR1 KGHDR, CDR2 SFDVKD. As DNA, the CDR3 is TGTGCCACCAGTGACGCTCCTCTTGCGGGGGCCGGGGATGAGCAGTTCTTC. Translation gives CATSDAPLAGAGDEQFF.

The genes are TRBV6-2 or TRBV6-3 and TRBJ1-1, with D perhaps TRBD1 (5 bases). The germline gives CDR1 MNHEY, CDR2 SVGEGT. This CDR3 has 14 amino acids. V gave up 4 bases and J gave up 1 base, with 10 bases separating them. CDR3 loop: CASSFLQGNTEAFF. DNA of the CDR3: TGTGCCAGCAGTTTCCTCCAGGGGAACACTGAAGCTTTCTTT.

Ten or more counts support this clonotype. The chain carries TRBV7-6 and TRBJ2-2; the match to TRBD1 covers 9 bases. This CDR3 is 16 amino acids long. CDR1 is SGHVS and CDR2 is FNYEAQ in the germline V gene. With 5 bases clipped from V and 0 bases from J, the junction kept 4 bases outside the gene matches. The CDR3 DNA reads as TGTGCCAGCAGCCTGGGACAGGGCGCGAACACCGGGGAGCTGTTTTTT. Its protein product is CASSLGQGANTGELFF.

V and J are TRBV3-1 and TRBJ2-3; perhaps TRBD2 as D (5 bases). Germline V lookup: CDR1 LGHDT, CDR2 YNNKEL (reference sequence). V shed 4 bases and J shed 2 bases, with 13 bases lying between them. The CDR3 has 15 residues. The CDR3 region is CASSLRALSTDTQYF. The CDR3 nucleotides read TGTGCCAGCAGCCTGAGGGCCTTATCCACAGATACGCAGTATTTT.

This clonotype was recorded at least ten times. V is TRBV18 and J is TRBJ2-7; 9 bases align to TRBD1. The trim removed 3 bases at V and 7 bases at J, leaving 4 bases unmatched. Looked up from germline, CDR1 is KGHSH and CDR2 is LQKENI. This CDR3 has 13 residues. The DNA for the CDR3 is TGTGCCAGCTCACCTGGACAGGGGAGGGAGCAGTACTTC. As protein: CASSPGQGREQYF.